The entry below gives a single TCR beta chain sequence along with its context. This sample stems from a study of blood T cell repertoires in COVID-19. Study-level background: The samples span acute and convalescent COVID-19 from the United States, Italy and Spain.

Ages ranged from about 18 to 89 years, with residence in 24 US areas. The CDR3 has 17 amino acids. Looked up from germline, CDR1 is SEHNR and CDR2 is FQNEAQ (reference sequence). V was trimmed by 5 bases and J by 0 bases, leaving 19 bases between them. As originally analysed: Reference gene primers were amplified, and this amplification served to estimate nucleated cell counts. The method was immunoSEQ multiplex PCR; TCRdb's version includes in-frame clones alone and lacks a portion of them. Clonal size and the V and J genes are those of that table, whereas D and trimming came from the DNA. The table has roughly 180,000 clones, 81% seen once.

The TCR originated in a middle-aged woman with acute COVID-19. Sample: PBMCs or T cells enriched from blood (not recorded which). The chain links TRBV7-9 to TRBJ1-1; D perhaps matches TRBD1 (6 bases). This CDR3 is CASSQGEGVGMNTEAFF. CDR3 bases: TGTGCCAGCAGCCAAGGGGAGGGGGTAGGTATGAACACTGAAGCTTTCTTT.